This T cell receptor beta chain appears in the sequencing data of a study of identical twins (TCRdb year 2016). Concerning the study at large: TCR alpha and beta repertoires from monozygotic twins, unrelated adults of various ages and cord blood were deep-sequenced to test whether fetal clonotypes persist. To rule out contamination, replicate twin experiments were performed at different times with different library preparation protocols.

This clonotype was detected a few times. Its antigen specificity is not known. No base quality information exists; no much larger clone differs at one position. Only healthy Caucasian donors were included. Three pairs of female monozygotic twins, all aged about 18 to 30 years, made up the twin cohort. The RNA used for TCR libraries was isolated from peripheral blood mononuclear cells. CDR1 and CDR2, per the germline V gene (reference sequence), are DFQATT and SNEGSKA. The CDR3, from cysteine to phenylalanine, totals 14 residues. Solely the CDR3 DNA is kept, with 42 bases framed from the first base. V is pruned by 6 bases and J by 6 bases, leaving 6 bases of the junction without a gene match. What the authors observed across the whole study: Excess twin sharing in beta out-of-frame sequences was weaker because fewer shared sequences lowered the signal-to-noise ratio. Invariant T cells such as MAIT and iNKT could partly confound zero-insertion analyses, though diverse VJ usage argued against this for most clonotypes. Because the same donors could not be followed over many years, conclusions were based on cross-sectional statistical analysis. Out-of-frame TCR alpha sharing in monozygotic twins was systematically underestimated by recombination models, whereas sharing between unrelated individuals was in agreement with the recombination models. Fewer insertions were carried by abundant cord blood beta clonotypes, a similar but weaker trend appeared in young adult naive repertoires, and no such trend appeared in memory repertoires. Compared with coincidental sharing between unrelated individuals, out-of-frame TCR alpha sequences shared between twins had an excess of sequences with low generation probability.

Receptors were amplified or captured by 5' RACE. Sequencing was carried out with an Illumina HiSeq 2000. Template switching introduced a universal primer binding site; the final cDNA contained a unique molecular identifier, enabling accurate counting of TCR cDNA molecules. Specific primers in the conserved constant-segment region were used to synthesize first-strand cDNA for TCR alpha and beta chains. To control for contamination, every cDNA library carried two barcodes: a SMART-Mk sample barcode plus Illumina barcodes. TruSeq adapter sequences and Illumina sample barcodes were added in two successive PCR steps. Sequencing of the TCR alpha and beta cDNA libraries was done on the Illumina HiSeq platform using custom primers. The authors processed their data as follows. MiGEC processed the raw reads to extract unique molecular identifiers, while MiXCR was used to determine the CDR3 positions. For each individual, recombination models were inferred using an EM algorithm with the repgenHMM and IGoR tools. Shared clonotypes were analyzed with the tcR package in R, and sharing was normalized by the product of cloneset sizes. Out-of-frame nonproductive sequences were analyzed to study raw recombination free of thymic and clonal selection effects. Starting from the raw public reads, TCRdb applied fastp trimming at Q25, assembled clones with MiXCR and retained in-frame beta chains. Rows are unified per CDR3 protein, each entry keeping the most common DNA and genes. TCRdb assigned the V and J calls; the authors' analysis was not used. The table for this sample lists 650,000 to 750,000 distinct CDR3 sequences; around 21% of them were counted only once. Jointly, the top ten make up 4.3% of the sample.

The same sample was also studied in work on T cells expressing NK-cell markers. Taken from the second paper: TCR beta-chain repertoires were profiled in sorted CD3+CD56+NKG2C+, CD3+CD56+NKG2C- and CD3+CD56-NKG2C+ T-cell subsets from roughly eight donors. Among the eight sequenced donors, only one was HCMV-seronegative, while the other seven were HCMV-seropositive. In several experiments an anti-gammadeltaTCR antibody was added to restrict sorting to alphabetaTCR-expressing T cells. For six donors, the dominant CD3+CD56+NKG2C+ clonotypes were among the top 10 CD8+ clonotypes and accounted for roughly 1.0-8% of CD8+ T cells. Those dominant clonotypes were again the most abundant among CD3+CD56-NKG2C+ cells in a few donors, at about 25-60.1%. It remained unclear whether the expanded NKG2C-expressing T cell clones were specific for HCMV antigens. All eight donors whose samples were sequenced were randomly selected healthy volunteers, three of them men and five women. HCMV serostatus was determined by detecting HCMV-specific IgG in serum with a commercial ELISA kit. For roughly six donors, bulk peripheral blood T-cell repertoires were also sequenced from unsorted PBMC. MIGEC was used to demultiplex reads and group the reads by UMI, and MiTCR was used to assemble and quantify clonotypes. To exclude erroneous sequences, only TCR cDNA sequences supported by at least two reads were retained. Downstream repertoire analysis used the tcR package, and clonotypes were matched across fractions by CDR3 nucleotide sequence plus V segment. Antigen specificity was annotated against VDJdb with VDJmatch, allowing one amino acid substitution in CDR3.

This TCR was recovered from a young woman in good health. The chain is assembled from TRBV20-1 and TRBJ2-2, with 11 junctional bases fitting TRBD1. The sample was PBMCs. The nucleotide sequence reads as follows: TGCAGTGCCCCTGGACAGGGGGCAGCCGGGGAGCTGTTTTTT. It is translated as CSAPGQGAAGELFF.